These 20 T cell receptor beta chains share one sample of origin, sequenced in a study of cytomegalovirus exposure and HLA in healthy donors. The PCR employed 60 Vbeta primers together with 13 Jbeta primers. Here immunoSEQ multiplex PCR was the method, and the copy in TCRdb shows in-frame clones only, minus some. The sample shows about 140,000 clones, 75% to 80% of them seen only once. Sequencing used PBMCs. These receptors were taken from a female donor in good health and CMV-seronegative.

V gene TRBV7-3 combines with J gene TRBJ2-3, with TRBD2 matching 10 bases. V lost 5 bases to trimming and J lost 2 bases; unmatched junction nucleotides: 4. Germline V gene data show CDR1 as SGHTA and CDR2 as FQGTGA. This CDR3 spans 15 amino acids. CDR3 in amino acids: CASSLLAGYTDTQYF. CDR3 DNA sequence: TGTGCCAGCAGCCTACTAGCGGGATACACAGATACGCAGTATTTT.

Of note for this clone: The junction departs from germline at one end; a sequencing error may be responsible. This chain links TRBV7-9 with TRBJ1-1; no reliable D call. The length of the CDR3 is 12 residues. Germline V gene data show CDR1 as SEHNR and CDR2 as FQNEAQ (reference sequence). CDR3 residues: CSSSPVSTEAFF. The CDR3 region has the DNA TGTTCCAGCAGCCCTGTATCCACTGAAGCTTTCTTT.

The V call is TRBV7-2, the J call TRBJ1-1; no clear D. Germline V gene sequence: CDR1 SGHTA, CDR2 FQGNSA. V was pared by 4 bases and J by 11 bases, with 11 bases between. The CDR3 covers 11 residues. CDR3 DNA sequence: TGTGCCAGCAGCTCCGGGCCGGGGGCTTTCTTT. Translating gives CASSSGPGAFF. The complete variable domain, with remaining parts taken from reference TRBV7-2 and TRBJ1-1, reads GAGVSQSPSNKVTEKGKDVELRCDPISGHTALYWYRQSLGQGLEFLIYFQGNSAPDKSGLPSDRFSAERTGGSVSTLTIQRTQQEDSAVYLCASSSGPGAFFGQGTRLTVV.

The chain is built from TRBV7-9 and TRBJ1-1; 8 bases are shared with TRBD1. There are 15 residues in the CDR3. Germline V lookup: CDR1 SEHNR, CDR2 FQNEAQ (reference sequence). J gave up 4 bases and V 5 bases, and 9 bases lay outside the gene matches. For the CDR3, the DNA is TGTGCCAGCAGCACGAAGGACAGGGAGTCCACTGAAGCTTTCTTT. It encodes CASSTKDRESTEAFF.

This clone was detected only a few times. The V call is TRBV28, the J call TRBJ1-4; tentative D call: TRBD1 (5 bases). This CDR3 comprises 14 residues. Germline loops: CDR1 MDHEN, CDR2 SYDVKM. Deletions cut 3 bases from V and 5 bases from J, with 10 bases between. The CDR3 loop is CASSLKTVNEKLFF. The CDR3 DNA is TGTGCCAGCAGTTTGAAGACAGTCAATGAAAAACTGTTTTTT.

The gene calls are TRBV4-2 and TRBJ2-7, with 8 bases fitting TRBD1. Germline assignment: CDR1 LGHNA and CDR2 YNFKEQ. This CDR3 comprises 15 residues. Germline trimming cut 2 bases from V and 2 bases from J; bases unmatched to any gene: 5. The CDR3 reads CASSQRGTGPYEQYF. CDR3 in DNA: TGTGCCAGCAGCCAACGAGGGACAGGCCCCTACGAGCAGTACTTC.

V usage is TRBV19 and J usage is TRBJ2-2, with TRBD2 matching 10 bases. V was pared by 7 bases and J by 1 base, with 6 bases of the junction left unmatched. This CDR3 spans 16 amino acids. The germline CDR1 and CDR2 sequences are LNHDA and SQIVND (reference sequence). The CDR3 loop reads CASTKGLAVNTGELFF. The DNA for the CDR3 is TGTGCCAGTACCAAAGGACTAGCGGTGAACACCGGGGAGCTGTTTTTT.

The V and J genes are TRBV30 and TRBJ2-5; 8 bases fit TRBD2. CDR3 length: 13 residues. After removal of 3 bases from V and 5 bases from J, the junction contained 5 bases not matched to a gene. The germline V gene encodes CDR1 GTSNPN and CDR2 SVGIG (reference sequence). In DNA, the CDR3 is TGTGCCTGGAGCCCCACGGGGGGGGAGACCCAGTACTTC. It translates to CAWSPTGGETQYF. Drawing the rest from reference TRBV30 and TRBJ2-5, the complete variable domain is SQTIHQWPATLVQPVGSPLSLECTVEGTSNPNLYWYRQAAGRGLQLLFYSVGIGQISSEVPQNLSASRPQDRQFILSSKKLLLSDSGFYLCAWSPTGGETQYFGPGTRLLVL.

This sequence joins TRBV6-5 and TRBJ1-1, with D maybe TRBD1 (6 bases). The length of the CDR3 is 14 residues. CDR1 is MNHEY and CDR2 is SVGAGI in the germline V gene. The V gene lost 5 bases and the J gene lost 6 bases, with 16 bases spanning the gap. The CDR3 DNA reads TGTGCCAGCAGTCGCGCGGCACAGGGCTCTGAAGCTTTCTTT. As protein: CASSRAAQGSEAFF.

V usage is TRBV28 and J usage is TRBJ1-2; TRBD1 might be the D (6 bases). Per germline, CDR1 MDHEN and CDR2 SYDVKM. The ends were cut back, 4 bases at V and 6 bases at J, with 18 bases in the middle. The length of the CDR3 is 15 residues. The DNA for the CDR3 is TGTGCCAGCAGTTCCCCGGGGGCGGGGGGTAATGGCTACACCTTC. Protein sequence: CASSSPGAGGNGYTF.

The rearrangement joins TRBV7-2 to TRBJ2-5; 11 bases are shared with TRBD2. The better agreement between TRBJ2-7 and the DNA end casts doubt on the J call. This CDR3 has 15 residues. CDR1 and CDR2 from the germline V gene are SGHTA and FQGNSA. CDR3 in DNA: TGTGCCAGCAGCTCGGCTCTAGCGGGGGGCCACGAGCAGTACTTC. Translation gives CASSSALAGGHEQYF.

This chain joins TRBV5-1 and TRBJ2-3, with 9 bases lining up with TRBD2. The germline V gene has CDR1 SGHRS and CDR2 YFSETQ. CDR3 length equals 15 residues. J gave up 4 bases and V 2 bases, and 5 bases lay outside the gene matches. This CDR3 is CASSFLAGVADTQYF. CDR3 DNA: TGCGCCAGCAGCTTTTTAGCGGGAGTGGCAGATACGCAGTATTTT.

The rearrangement joins TRBV27 to TRBJ2-1; TRBD2 matches at 9 bases. Germline-derived CDR1 and CDR2 are MNHEY and SMNVEV (reference sequence). CDR3 length: 16 residues. After removal of 10 bases from V and 4 bases from J, the junction contained 14 bases not matched to a gene. CDR3: CATRGETSGLYNEQFF. Written as DNA, the CDR3 is TGTGCCACCCGAGGCGAAACTAGCGGGCTGTACAATGAGCAGTTCTTC.

V is TRBV5-6 and J is TRBJ2-1; 8 bases agree with TRBD2. CDR1 SGHDT and CDR2 YYEEEE come from the germline V gene. V shed 1 base, J shed 4 bases, and the junction held 4 bases outside the gene matches. The CDR3 runs 15 residues. The CDR3 bases are TGTGCCAGCAGCTTGATGGCTAGCGGGTACAATGAGCAGTTCTTC. Translation: CASSLMASGYNEQFF.

This clone has more than one count but fewer than ten. This rearrangement joins TRBV5-6 to TRBJ2-3; 8 positions agree with TRBD1. The CDR3 consists of 15 residues. CDR1 is SGHDT and CDR2 is YYEEEE in the germline V gene. V dropped 0 bases and J dropped 3; count of bases not matched to a gene: 3. The CDR3, as DNA: TGTGCCAGCAGCTTGGGGACAGGGAAGACAGATACGCAGTATTTT. Residues: CASSLGTGKTDTQYF.

V gene TRBV28 combines with J gene TRBJ2-5; 7 bases agree with TRBD1. The J call is doubtful: the DNA matches TRBJ2-7 better. The germline V gene has CDR1 MDHEN and CDR2 SYDVKM. This CDR3 has 13 amino acids. CDR3 amino acids: CASSLGTAYEQYF. The CDR3 DNA reads as TGTGCCAGCAGTTTAGGGACAGCCTACGAGCAGTACTTC.

The chain couples TRBV30 to TRBJ1-2; D possibly corresponds to TRBD1 (6 bases). V dropped 1 base and J dropped 8 bases, with 8 bases sitting between them. In germline, CDR1 is GTSNPN, CDR2 SVGIG (reference sequence). The CDR3 sequence is 11 residues long. The CDR3 coding sequence is TGTGCCTGGAGTGCGGGGGGCGGCTACACCTTC. Protein product: CAWSAGGGYTF.

The V gene is TRBV5-4, the J gene TRBJ1-2, with TRBD1 matching 9 bases. The CDR3 is 17 amino acids. The ends lost 0 bases at V and 6 bases at J; junction bases unmatched: 12. Per the germline V gene, CDR1 is SGHNT and CDR2 is YYREEE (reference sequence). The CDR3 DNA is TGTGCCAGCAGCTTGGACTCTCGGGGACAGGGTACTAATGGCTACACCTTC. Residues: CASSLDSRGQGTNGYTF.

This chain connects TRBV7-2 to TRBJ1-3, with D possibly matching TRBD1 (5 bases). V shed 8 bases and J shed 2 bases, with 16 bases lying between them. From germline, CDR1 is SGHTA and CDR2 FQGNSA. The CDR3 covers 15 residues. CDR3 sequence (DNA): TGTGCCAGCGCCCCCCCCGGGGGAACTGGAAACACCATATATTTT. Its protein product is CASAPPGGTGNTIYF.

The chain links TRBV10-3 to TRBJ2-7; D possibly corresponds to TRBD1 (6 bases). Trimming removed 4 bases at V and 4 bases at J, with 14 bases between. This CDR3 has 14 residues. Germline V gene sequence: CDR1 ENHRY, CDR2 SYGVKD. Here the CDR3 DNA reads TGTGCCATCAGTGGACAGGACAACAAATACGAGCAGTACTTC. Translating it yields CAISGQDNKYEQYF.